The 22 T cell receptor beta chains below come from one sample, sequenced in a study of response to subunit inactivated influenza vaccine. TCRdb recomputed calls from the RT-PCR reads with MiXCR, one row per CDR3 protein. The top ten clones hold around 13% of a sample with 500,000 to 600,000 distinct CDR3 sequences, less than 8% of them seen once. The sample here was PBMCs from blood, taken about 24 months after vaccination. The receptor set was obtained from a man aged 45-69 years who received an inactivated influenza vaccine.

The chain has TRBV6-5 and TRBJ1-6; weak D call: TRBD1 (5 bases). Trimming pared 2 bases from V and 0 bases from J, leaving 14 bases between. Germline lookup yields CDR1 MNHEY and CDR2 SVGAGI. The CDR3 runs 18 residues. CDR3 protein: CASSYGPKGTSYNSPLHF. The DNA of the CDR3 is TGTGCCAGCAGTTACGGGCCGAAGGGGACCTCCTATAATTCACCCCTCCACTTT.

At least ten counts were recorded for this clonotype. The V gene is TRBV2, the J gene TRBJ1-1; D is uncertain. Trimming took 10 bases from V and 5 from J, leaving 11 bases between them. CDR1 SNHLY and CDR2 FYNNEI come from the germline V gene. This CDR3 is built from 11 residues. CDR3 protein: CAITSETEAFF. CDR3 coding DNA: TGTGCCATCACGTCGGAAACTGAAGCTTTCTTT. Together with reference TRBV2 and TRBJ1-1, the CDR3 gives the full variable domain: EPEVTQTPSHQVTQMGQEVILRCVPISNHLYFYWYRQILGQKVEFLVSFYNNEISEKSEIFDDQFSVERPDGSNFTLKIRSTKLEDSAMYFCAITSETEAFFGQGTRLTVV.

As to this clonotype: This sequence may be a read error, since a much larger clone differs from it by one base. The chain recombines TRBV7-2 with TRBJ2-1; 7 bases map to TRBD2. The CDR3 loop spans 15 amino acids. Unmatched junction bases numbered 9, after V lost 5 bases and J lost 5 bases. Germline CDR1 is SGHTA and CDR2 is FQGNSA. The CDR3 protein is CASSQPGGLHNEQFF. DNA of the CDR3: TGTGCCAGCAGCCAACCGGGAGGCTTACACAATGAGCAGTTCTTC.

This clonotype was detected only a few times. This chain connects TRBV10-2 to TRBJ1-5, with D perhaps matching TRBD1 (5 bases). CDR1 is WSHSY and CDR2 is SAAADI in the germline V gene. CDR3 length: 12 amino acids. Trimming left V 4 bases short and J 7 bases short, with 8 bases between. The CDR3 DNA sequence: TGCGCCAGCAGTGGGGACGCCCAGCCCCAGCATTTT. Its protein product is CASSGDAQPQHF.

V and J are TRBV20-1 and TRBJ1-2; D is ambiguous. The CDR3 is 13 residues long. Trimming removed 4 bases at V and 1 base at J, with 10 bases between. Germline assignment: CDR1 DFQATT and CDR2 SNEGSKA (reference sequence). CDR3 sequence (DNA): TGCAGTGCTACAGACGGCAGTAACTATGGCTACACCTTC. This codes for CSATDGSNYGYTF.

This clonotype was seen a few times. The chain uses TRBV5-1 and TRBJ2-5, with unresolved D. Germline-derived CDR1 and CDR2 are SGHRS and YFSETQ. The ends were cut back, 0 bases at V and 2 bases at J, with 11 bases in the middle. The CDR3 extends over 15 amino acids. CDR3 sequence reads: CASSLVASIQETQYF. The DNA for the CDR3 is TGCGCCAGCAGCTTGGTGGCGTCAATTCAAGAGACCCAGTACTTC.

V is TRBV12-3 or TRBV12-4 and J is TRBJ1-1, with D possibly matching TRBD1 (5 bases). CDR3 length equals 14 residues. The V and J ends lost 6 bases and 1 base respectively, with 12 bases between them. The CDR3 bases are TGTGCCAGCAGGAGCAGGGTAGGGAACACTGAAGCTTTCTTT. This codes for CASRSRVGNTEAFF.

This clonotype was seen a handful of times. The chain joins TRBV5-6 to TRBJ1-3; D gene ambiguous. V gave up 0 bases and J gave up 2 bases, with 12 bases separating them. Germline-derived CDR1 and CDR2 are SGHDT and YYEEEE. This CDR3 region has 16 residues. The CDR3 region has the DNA TGTGCCAGCAGCTTGGGGGCCCCAAGCCCTGGAAACACCATATATTTT. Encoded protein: CASSLGAPSPGNTIYF.

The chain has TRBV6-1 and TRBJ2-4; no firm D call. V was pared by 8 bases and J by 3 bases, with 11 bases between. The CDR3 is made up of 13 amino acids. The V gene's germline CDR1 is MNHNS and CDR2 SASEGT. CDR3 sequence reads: CASAPGLKNIQYF. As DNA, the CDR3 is TGTGCCAGCGCACCGGGCCTCAAAAACATTCAGTACTTC.

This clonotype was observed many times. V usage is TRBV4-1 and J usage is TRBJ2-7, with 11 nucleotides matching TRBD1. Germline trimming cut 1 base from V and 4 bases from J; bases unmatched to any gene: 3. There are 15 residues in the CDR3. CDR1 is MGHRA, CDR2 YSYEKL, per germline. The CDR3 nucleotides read TGCGCCAGCAGCCAAGCCGGGACAGGGGGGTACGAGCAGTACTTC. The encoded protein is CASSQAGTGGYEQYF.

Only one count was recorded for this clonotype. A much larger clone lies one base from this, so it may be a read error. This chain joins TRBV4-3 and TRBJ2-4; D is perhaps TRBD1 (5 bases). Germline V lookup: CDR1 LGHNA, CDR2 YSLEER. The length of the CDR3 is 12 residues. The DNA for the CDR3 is TGCGCTTTGACAGCCATCAAAAACAATCAGTACTTC. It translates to CALTAIKNNQYF.

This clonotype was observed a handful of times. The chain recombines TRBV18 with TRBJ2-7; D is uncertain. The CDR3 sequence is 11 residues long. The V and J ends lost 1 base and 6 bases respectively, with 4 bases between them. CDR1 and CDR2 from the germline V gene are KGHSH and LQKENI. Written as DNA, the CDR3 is TGTGCCAGCTCACCACGAAGCGAGCAGTACTTC. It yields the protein CASSPRSEQYF.

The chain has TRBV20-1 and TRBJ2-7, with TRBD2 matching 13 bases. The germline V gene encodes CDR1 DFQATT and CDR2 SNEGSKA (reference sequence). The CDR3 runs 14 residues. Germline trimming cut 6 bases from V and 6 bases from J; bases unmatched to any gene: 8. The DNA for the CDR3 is TGCAGTGCGGACTCGGGACTAGCGGGGATCGAGCAGTACTTC. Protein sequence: CSADSGLAGIEQYF.

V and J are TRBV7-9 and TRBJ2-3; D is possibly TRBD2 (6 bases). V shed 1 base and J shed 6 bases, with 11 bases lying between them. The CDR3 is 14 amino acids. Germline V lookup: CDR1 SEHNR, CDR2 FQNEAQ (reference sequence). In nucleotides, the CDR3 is TGTGCCAGCAGCTTAGGCGGGATTGGGGATACGCAGTATTTT. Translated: CASSLGGIGDTQYF.

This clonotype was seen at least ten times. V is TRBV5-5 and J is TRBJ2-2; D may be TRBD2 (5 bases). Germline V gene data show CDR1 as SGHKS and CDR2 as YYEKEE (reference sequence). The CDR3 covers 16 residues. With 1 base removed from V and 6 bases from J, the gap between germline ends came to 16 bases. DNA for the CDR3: TGTGCCAGCAGCTTGCTCGGGCCCCCGGGGTCCGGGGAGCTGTTTTTT. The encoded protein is CASSLLGPPGSGELFF.

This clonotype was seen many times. This CDR3 is CASSQGTGGNEQFF. DNA of the CDR3: TGTGCCAGCAGTCAGGGGACAGGGGGCAATGAGCAGTTCTTC. The rearrangement uses TRBV6-1 and TRBJ2-1; 11 nucleotides match TRBD1. Germline V gene data show CDR1 as MNHNS and CDR2 as SASEGT. Losses at the gene ends were 5 bases for V and 6 bases for J; bases not matched to a gene: 3. This CDR3 has 14 amino acids.

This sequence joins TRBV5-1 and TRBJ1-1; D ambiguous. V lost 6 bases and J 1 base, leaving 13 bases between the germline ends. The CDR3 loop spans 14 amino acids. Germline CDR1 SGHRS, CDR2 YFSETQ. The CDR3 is CASTPGGPNTEAFF. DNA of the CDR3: TGCGCCAGCACCCCCGGAGGACCGAACACTGAAGCTTTCTTT.

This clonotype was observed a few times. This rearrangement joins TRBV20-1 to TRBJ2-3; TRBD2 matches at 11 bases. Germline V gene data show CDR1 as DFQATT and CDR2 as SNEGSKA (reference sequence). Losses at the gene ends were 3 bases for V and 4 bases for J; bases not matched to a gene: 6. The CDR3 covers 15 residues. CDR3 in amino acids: CSARIAGGQSDTQYF. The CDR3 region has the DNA TGCAGTGCTAGGATAGCGGGGGGGCAATCAGATACGCAGTATTTT.

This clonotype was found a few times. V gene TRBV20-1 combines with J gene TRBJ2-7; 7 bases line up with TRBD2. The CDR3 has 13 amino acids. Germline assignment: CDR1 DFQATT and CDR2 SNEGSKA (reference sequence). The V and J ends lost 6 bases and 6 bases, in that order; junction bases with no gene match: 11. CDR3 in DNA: TGCAGTGCCAAAAAGACTAGCTCGGGCGAGCAGTACTTC. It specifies CSAKKTSSGEQYF.

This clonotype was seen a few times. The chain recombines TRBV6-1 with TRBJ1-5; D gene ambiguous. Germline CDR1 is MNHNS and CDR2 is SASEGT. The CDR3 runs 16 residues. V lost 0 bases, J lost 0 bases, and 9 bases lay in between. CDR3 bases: TGTGCCAGCAGTGAAGCGCGAGGGTATAGCAATCAGCCCCAGCATTTT. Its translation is CASSEARGYSNQPQHF.

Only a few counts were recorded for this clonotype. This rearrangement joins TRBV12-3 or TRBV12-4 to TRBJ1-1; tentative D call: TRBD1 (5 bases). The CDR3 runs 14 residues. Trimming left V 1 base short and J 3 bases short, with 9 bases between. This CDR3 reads CASSLVGLHTEAFF. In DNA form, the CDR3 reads TGTGCCAGCAGTTTAGTGGGACTCCACACTGAAGCTTTCTTT.

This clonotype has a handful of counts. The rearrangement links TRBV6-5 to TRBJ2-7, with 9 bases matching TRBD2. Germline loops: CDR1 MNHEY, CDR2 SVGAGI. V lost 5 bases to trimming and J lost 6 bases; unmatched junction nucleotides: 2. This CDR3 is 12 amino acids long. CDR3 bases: TGTGCCAGCAGTGGACTAGCGAGCGAGCAGTACTTC. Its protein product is CASSGLASEQYF.